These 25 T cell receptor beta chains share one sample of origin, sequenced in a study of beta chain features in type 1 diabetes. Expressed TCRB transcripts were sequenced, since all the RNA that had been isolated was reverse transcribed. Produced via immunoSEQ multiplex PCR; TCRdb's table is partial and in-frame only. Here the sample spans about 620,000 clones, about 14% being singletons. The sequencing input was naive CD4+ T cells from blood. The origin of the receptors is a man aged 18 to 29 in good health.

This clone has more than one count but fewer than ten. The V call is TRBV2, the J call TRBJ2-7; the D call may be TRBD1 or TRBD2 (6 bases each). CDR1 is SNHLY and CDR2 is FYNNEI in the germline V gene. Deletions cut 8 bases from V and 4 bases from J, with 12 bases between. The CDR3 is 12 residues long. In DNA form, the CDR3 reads TGTGCCAGCCGGGGGCTTCCATACGAGCAGTACTTC. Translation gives CASRGLPYEQYF.

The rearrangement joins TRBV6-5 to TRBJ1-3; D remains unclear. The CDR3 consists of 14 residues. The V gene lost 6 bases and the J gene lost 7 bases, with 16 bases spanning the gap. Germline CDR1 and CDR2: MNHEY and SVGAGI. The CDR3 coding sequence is TGTGCCAGCAGAACCGGGATACTGGGGAACACCATATATTTT. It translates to CASRTGILGNTIYF.

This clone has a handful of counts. The DNA of the CDR3 is TGTGCCAGCAGCCTACGACTAGCGGGAGGCCCCACAGATACGCAGTATTTT. Protein sequence: CASSLRLAGGPTDTQYF. The chain carries TRBV7-9 and TRBJ2-3, with TRBD2 matching over 13 bases. The CDR3 covers 17 residues. CDR1 is SEHNR, CDR2 FQNEAQ, per germline (reference sequence). The trim removed 5 bases at V and 2 bases at J, leaving 7 bases unmatched.

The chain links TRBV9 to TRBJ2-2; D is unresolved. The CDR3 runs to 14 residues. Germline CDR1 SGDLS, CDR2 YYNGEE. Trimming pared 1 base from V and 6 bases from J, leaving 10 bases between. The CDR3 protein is CASSVTVRAGELFF. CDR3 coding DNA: TGTGCCAGCAGCGTAACGGTCCGCGCCGGGGAGCTGTTTTTT. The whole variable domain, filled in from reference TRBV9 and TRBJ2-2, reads DSGVTQTPKHLITATGQRVTLRCSPRSGDLSVYWYQQSLDQGLQFLIQYYNGEERAKGNILERFSAQQFPDLHSELNLSSLELGDSALYFCASSVTVRAGELFFGEGSRLTVL.

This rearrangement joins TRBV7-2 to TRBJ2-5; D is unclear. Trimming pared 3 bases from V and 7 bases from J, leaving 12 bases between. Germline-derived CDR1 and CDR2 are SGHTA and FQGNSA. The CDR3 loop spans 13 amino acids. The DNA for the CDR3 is TGTGCCAGCAGCTTTCAGACGTGGATGACCCAGTACTTC. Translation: CASSFQTWMTQYF.

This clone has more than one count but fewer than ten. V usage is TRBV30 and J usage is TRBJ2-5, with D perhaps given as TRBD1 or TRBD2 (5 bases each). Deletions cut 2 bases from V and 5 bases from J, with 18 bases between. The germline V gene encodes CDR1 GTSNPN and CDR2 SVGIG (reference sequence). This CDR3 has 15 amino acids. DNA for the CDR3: TGTGCCTGGAGTCCCCCGGGACCCCTCCGGGAGACCCAGTACTTC. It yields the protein CAWSPPGPLRETQYF.

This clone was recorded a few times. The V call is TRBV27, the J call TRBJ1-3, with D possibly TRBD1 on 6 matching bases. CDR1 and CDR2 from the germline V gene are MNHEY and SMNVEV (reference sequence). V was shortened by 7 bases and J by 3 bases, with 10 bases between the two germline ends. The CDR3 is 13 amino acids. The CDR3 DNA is TGTGCCAGCAAGACAGGTCTTGGAAACACCATATATTTT. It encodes CASKTGLGNTIYF.

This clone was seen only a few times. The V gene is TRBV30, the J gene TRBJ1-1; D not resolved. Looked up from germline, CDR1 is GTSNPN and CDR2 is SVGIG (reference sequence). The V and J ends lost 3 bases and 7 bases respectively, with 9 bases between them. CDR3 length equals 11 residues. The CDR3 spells CAWRRLGEAFF. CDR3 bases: TGTGCCTGGAGAAGGCTGGGTGAAGCTTTCTTT.

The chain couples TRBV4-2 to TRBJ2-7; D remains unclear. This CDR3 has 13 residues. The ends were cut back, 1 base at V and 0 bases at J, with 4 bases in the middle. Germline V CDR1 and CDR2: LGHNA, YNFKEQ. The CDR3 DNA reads TGTGCCAGCAGCCAAGTTGCCTCCTACGAGCAGTACTTC. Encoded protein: CASSQVASYEQYF.

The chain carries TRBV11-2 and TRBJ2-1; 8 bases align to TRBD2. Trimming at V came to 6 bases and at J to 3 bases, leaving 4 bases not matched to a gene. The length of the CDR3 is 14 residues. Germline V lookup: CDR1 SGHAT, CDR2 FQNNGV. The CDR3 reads CASRPAGGYNEQFF. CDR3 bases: TGTGCCAGCAGGCCGGCGGGGGGCTACAATGAGCAGTTCTTC.

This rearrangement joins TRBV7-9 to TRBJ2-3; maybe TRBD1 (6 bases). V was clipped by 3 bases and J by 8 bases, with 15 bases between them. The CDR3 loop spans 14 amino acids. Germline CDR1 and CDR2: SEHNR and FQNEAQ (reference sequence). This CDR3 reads CASSLLGAPGTQYF. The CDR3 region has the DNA TGTGCCAGCAGCTTGCTGGGGGCGCCGGGTACGCAGTATTTT.

As DNA, the CDR3 is TGTGCCAGCAGCTTTGGAAACACCATATATTTT. Translation gives CASSFGNTIYF. V and J are TRBV5-4 and TRBJ1-3; unclear D gene. Trimming removed 2 bases from V and 3 bases from J, with 0 bases in between. CDR1 SGHNT and CDR2 YYREEE come from the germline V gene (reference sequence). The CDR3 is 11 residues long.

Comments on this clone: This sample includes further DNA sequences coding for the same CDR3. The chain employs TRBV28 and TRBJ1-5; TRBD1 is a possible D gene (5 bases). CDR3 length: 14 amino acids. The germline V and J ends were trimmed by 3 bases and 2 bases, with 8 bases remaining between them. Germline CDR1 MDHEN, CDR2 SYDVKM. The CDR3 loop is CASSLGGGNQPQHF. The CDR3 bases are TGTGCCAGCAGTTTGGGAGGGGGCAATCAGCCCCAGCATTTT.

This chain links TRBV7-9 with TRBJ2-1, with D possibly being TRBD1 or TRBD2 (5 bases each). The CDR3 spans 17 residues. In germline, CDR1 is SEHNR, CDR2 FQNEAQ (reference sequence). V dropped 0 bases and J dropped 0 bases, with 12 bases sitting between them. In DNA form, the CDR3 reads TGTGCCAGCAGCTTAGCGATCGGGGCTAGCTCCTACAATGAGCAGTTCTTC. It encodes CASSLAIGASSYNEQFF.

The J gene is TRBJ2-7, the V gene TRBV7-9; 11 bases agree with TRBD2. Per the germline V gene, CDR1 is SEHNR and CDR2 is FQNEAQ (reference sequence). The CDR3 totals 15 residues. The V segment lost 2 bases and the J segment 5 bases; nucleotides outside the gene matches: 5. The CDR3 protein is CASSLLAGGRNEQYF. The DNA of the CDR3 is TGTGCCAGCAGCTTACTAGCGGGAGGTCGGAACGAGCAGTACTTC.

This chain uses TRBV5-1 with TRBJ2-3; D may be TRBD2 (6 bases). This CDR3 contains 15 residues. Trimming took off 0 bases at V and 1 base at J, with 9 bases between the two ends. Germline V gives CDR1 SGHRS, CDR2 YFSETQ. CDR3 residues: CASSLEVAGTDTQYF. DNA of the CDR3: TGCGCCAGCAGCTTGGAGGTAGCGGGCACAGATACGCAGTATTTT.

The CDR3 loop is CASSHAETQYF. CDR3 sequence (DNA): TGTGCCAGCAGCCATGCAGAGACCCAGTACTTC. The rearrangement uses TRBV5-6 and TRBJ2-5; no definite D call. From germline, CDR1 is SGHDT and CDR2 YYEEEE. The CDR3 totals 11 residues. Trimming pared 4 bases from V and 4 bases from J, leaving 5 bases between.

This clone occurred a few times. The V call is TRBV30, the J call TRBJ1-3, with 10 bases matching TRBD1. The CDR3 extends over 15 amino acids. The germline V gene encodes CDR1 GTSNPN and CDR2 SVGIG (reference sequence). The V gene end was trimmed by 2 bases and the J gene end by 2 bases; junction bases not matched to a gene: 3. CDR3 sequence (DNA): TGTGCCTGGAGTAGGGGGACAGGGGCTGGAAACACCATATATTTT. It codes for CAWSRGTGAGNTIYF.

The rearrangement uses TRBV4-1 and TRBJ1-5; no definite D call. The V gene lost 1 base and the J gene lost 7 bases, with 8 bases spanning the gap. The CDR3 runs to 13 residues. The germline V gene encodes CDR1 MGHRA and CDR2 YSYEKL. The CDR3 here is CASSQGWEQPQHF. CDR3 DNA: TGCGCCAGCAGCCAAGGCTGGGAGCAGCCCCAGCATTTT.

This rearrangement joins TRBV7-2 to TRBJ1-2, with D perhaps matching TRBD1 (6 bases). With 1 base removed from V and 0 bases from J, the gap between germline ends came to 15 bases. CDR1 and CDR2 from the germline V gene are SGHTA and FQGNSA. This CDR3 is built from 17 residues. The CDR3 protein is CASSLVQGRPTNYGYTF. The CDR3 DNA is TGTGCCAGCAGCTTAGTGCAGGGGAGACCGACTAACTATGGCTACACCTTC.

The DNA of the CDR3 is TGTGCCACCAGCAGACAGGGACAGGGGCTGTCGGACACCGGGGAGCTGTTTTTT. Its translation is CATSRQGQGLSDTGELFF. This chain connects TRBV15 to TRBJ2-2, with 10 nucleotides matching TRBD1. CDR1 is LNHNV and CDR2 is YYDKDF in the germline V gene (reference sequence). The CDR3 has 18 residues. Losses at the gene ends were 2 bases for V and 3 bases for J; bases not matched to a gene: 9.

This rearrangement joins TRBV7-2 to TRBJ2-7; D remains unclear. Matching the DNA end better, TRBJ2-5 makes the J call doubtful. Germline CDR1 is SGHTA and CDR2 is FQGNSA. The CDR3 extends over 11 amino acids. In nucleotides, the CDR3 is TGTGCCAGCAGCCCCAGGGAGACCCAGTACTTC. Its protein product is CASSPRETQYF.

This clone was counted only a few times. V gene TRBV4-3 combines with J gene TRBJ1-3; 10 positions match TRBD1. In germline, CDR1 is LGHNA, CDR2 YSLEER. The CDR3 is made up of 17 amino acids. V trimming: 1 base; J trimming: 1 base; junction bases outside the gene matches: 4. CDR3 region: CASSQAGTGVSGNTIYF. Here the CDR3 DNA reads TGCGCCAGCAGCCAAGCCGGGACAGGGGTTTCTGGAAACACCATATATTTT.

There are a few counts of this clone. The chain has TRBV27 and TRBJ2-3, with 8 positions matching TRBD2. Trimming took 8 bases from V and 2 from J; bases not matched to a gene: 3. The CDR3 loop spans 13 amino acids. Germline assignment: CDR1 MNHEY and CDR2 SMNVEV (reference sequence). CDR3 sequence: CASRGGSTDTQYF. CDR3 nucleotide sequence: TGTGCCAGCCGGGGGGGGTCCACAGATACGCAGTATTTT.

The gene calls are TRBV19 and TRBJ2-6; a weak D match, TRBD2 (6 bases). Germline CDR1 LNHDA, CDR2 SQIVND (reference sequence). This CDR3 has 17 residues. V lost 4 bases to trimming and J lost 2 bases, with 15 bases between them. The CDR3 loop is CASSRLLLATGANVLTF. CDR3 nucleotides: TGTGCCAGTAGTAGACTCCTACTAGCTACTGGGGCCAACGTCCTGACTTTC.